Listed below are T cell receptor beta chains from one sample, sequenced in a study of identical twins. TCRdb passed the 5' RACE reads through MiXCR, listing each CDR3 protein once. The repertoire holds 250,000 to 300,000 distinct CDR3 sequences, with about 9% as singletons. The same data also contributed to another study, on yellow fever vaccine responses in identical twins.

Material for sequencing was CD8+ T cells sorted from blood. These receptors were taken from a woman younger than 30 in good health. The CDR3 runs from the conserved cysteine through the conserved F or W.

V gene: TRBV28
CDR3 protein: CAVRTGETYEQYF

V gene: TRBV12-3/TRBV12-4
CDR3 protein: CASSSPNNRYGYTF

V gene: TRBV27
CDR3 protein: CASSFRGAVSYEQYF

V gene: TRBV3-1
CDR3 protein: CASSQAPTSYSYEQYF

V gene: TRBV5-1
CDR3 protein: CASGHDPGGESYEQYF

V gene: TRBV28
CDR3 protein: CANSLSTYEQYF

V gene: TRBV6-2/TRBV6-3
CDR3 protein: CASSLTGEHQPQHF

V gene: TRBV5-5
CDR3 protein: CASSFSPANTGELFF

V gene: TRBV15
CDR3 protein: CATSRGREAYNEQFF

V gene: TRBV4-3
CDR3 protein: CASSQERFRSTDANTEAFF

V gene: TRBV12-3/TRBV12-4
CDR3 protein: CASAWGGGTDTQYF

V gene: TRBV28
CDR3 protein: CATCRGRETQYF

V gene: TRBV4-3
CDR3 protein: CASSQEGVAPGETQYF

V gene: TRBV28
CDR3 protein: CASSSPRGDFQMSTDTQYF

V gene: TRBV2
CDR3 protein: CASSALGGTGANVLTF

V gene: TRBV3-1
CDR3 protein: CASSPGTGGGGYGYTF

V gene: TRBV29-1
CDR3 protein: CSVEASANEQFF

V gene: TRBV29-1
CDR3 protein: CSVEWGSTGELFF

V gene: TRBV10-3
CDR3 protein: CAISEPGQGLDQETQYF

V gene: TRBV12-3/TRBV12-4
CDR3 protein: CASLSGASTDTQYF

V gene: TRBV12-3/TRBV12-4
CDR3 protein: CASSFGTPRGPRTQYF

V gene: TRBV25-1
CDR3 protein: CASSARGPWGGELFF

V gene: TRBV12-3/TRBV12-4
CDR3 protein: CASSLTNREGDEKLFF

V gene: TRBV7-9
CDR3 protein: CASVGGSGSPSYEQYF

V gene: TRBV7-8
CDR3 protein: CASSLLHHEQYF

V gene: TRBV5-6
CDR3 protein: CASSLGGARTLTNEQFF

V gene: TRBV7-6
CDR3 protein: CASSLGERGGPHEQYF

V gene: TRBV29-1
CDR3 protein: CSVGQALQAETQYF

V gene: TRBV7-9
CDR3 protein: CASSINPSRELFF

V gene: TRBV6-2/TRBV6-3
CDR3 protein: CASSYVGARLYNEQFF

V gene: TRBV6-1
CDR3 protein: CASSTAGSGDGYTF

V gene: TRBV29-1
CDR3 protein: CSALAGVGYEQYF

V gene: TRBV21-1
CDR3 protein: CASSKGLLVTTDTQYF

V gene: TRBV4-3
CDR3 protein: CASSQAPGPQANTGELFF

V gene: TRBV6-1
CDR3 protein: CASSELFNTGNLYNEQLF

V gene: TRBV5-1
CDR3 protein: CASRSPGTGLETQYF

V gene: TRBV20-1
CDR3 protein: CSARVEGNEQFF

V gene: TRBV7-9
CDR3 protein: CASSFNTQGTTYNEQFF